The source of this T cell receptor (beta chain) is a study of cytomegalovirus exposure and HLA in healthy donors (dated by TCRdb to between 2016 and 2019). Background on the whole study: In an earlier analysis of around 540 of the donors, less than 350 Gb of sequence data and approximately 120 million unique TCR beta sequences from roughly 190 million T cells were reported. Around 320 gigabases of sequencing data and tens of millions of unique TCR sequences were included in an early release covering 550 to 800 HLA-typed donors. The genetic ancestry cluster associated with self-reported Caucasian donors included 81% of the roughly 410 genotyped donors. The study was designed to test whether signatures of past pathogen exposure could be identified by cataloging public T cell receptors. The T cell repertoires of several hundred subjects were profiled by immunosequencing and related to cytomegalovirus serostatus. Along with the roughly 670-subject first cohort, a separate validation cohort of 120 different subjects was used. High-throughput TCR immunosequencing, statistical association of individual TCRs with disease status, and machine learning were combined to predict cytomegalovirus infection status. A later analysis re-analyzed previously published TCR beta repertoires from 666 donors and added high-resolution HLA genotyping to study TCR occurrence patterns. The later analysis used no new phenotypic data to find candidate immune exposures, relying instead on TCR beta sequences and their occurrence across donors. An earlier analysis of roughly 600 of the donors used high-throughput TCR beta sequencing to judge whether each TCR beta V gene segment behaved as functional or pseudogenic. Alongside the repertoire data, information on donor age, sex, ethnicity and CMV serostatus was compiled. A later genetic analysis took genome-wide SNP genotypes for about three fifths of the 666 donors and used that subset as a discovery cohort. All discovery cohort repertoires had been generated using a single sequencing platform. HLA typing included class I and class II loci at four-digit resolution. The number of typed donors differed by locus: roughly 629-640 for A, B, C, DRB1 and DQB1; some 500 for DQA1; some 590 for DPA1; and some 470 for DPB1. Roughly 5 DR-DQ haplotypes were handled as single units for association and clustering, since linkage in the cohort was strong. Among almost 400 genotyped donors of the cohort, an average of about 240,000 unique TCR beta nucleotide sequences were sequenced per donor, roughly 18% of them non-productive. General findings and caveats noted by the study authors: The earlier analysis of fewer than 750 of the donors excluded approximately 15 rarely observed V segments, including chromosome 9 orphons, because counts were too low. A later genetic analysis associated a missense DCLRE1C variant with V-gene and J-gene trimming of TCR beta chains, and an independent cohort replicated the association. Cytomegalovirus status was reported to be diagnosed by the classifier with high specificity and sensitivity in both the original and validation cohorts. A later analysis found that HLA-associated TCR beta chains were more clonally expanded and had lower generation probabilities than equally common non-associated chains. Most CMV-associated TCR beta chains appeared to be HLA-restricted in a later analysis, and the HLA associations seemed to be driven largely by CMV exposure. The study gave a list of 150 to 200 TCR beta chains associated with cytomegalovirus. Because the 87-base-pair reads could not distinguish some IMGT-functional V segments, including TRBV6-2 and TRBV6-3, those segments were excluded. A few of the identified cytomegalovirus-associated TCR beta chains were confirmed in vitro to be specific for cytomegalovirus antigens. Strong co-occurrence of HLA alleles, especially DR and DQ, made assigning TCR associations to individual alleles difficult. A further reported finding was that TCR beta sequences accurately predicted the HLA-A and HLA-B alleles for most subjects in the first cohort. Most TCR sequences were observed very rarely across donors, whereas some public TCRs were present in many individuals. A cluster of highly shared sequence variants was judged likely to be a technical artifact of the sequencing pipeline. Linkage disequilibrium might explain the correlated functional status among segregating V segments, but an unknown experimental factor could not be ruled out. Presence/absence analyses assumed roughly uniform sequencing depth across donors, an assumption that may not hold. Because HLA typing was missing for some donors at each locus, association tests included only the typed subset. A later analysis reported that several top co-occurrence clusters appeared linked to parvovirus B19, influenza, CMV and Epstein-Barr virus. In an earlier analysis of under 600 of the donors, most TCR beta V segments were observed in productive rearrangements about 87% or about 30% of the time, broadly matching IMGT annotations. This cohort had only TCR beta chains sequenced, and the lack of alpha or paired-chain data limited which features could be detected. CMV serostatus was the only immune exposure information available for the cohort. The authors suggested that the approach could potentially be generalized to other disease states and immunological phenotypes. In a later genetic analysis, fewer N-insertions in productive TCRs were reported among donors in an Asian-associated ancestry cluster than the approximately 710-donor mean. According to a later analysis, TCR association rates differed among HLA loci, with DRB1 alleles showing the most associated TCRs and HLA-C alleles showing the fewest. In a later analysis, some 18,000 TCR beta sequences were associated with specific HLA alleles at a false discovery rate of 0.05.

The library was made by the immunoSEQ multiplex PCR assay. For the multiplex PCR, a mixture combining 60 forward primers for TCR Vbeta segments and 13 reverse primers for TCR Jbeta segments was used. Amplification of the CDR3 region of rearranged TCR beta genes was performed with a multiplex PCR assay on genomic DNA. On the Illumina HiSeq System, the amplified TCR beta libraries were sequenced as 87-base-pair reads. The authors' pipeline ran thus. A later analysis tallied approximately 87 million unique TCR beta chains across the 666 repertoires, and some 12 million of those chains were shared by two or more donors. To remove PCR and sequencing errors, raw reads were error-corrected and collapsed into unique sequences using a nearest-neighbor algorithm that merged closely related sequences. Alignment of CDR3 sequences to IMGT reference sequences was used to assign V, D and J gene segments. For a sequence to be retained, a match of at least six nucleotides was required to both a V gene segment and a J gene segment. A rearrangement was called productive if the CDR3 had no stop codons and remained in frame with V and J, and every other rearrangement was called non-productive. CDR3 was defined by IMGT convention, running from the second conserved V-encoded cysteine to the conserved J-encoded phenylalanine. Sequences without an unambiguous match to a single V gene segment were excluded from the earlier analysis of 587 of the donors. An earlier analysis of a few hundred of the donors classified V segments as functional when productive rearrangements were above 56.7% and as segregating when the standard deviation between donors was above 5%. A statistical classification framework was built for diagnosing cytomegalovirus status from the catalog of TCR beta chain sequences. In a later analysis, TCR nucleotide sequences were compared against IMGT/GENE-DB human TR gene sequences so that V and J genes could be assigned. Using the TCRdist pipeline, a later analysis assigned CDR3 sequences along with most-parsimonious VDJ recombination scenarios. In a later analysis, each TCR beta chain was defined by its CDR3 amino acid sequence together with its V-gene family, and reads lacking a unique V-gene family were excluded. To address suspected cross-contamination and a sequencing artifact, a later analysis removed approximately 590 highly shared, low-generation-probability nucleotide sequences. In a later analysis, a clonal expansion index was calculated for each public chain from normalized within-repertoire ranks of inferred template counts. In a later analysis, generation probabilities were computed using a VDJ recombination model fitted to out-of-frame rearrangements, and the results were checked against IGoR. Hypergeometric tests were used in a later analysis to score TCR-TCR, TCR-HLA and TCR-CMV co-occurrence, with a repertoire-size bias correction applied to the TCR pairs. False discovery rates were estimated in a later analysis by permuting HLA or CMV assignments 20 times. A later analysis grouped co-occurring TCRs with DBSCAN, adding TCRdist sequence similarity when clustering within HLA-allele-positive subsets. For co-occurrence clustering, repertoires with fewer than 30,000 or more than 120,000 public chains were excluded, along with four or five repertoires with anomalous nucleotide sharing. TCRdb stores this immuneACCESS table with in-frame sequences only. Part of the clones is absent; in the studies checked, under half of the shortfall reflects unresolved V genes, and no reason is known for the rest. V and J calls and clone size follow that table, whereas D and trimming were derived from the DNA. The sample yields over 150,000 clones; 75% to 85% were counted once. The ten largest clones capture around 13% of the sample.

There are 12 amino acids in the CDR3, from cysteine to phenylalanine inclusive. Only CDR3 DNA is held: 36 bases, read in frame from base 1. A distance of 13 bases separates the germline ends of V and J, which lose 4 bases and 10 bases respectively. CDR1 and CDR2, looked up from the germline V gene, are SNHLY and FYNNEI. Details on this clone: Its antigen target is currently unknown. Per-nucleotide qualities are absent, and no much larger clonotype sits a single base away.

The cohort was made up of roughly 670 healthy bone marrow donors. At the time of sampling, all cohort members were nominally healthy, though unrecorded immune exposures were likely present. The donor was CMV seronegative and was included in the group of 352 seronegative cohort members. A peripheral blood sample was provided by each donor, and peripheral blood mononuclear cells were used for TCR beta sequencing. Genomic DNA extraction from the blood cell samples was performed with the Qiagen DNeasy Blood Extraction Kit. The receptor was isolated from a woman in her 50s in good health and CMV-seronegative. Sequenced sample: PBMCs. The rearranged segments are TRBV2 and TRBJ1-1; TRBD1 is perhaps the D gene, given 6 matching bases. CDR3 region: CASSAGELTAFF. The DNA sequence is TGTGCCAGCAGTGCAGGGGAGCTGACAGCTTTCTTT.